This is a list of T cell receptor beta chains from one sample in a study of T cell clonotyping in hematopoietic cell transplantation. TCRdb's copy holds only in-frame clones and misses some; the assay was immunoSEQ multiplex PCR. Among 6,500 to 7,000 clones listed, 98% were seen once. The sample was PBMCs, taken 30 days after allogeneic stem cell transplant. Receptor source: a male patient aged 55 to 69 who had an allogeneic stem cell transplant from a related donor, so the T cells may come from the graft donor. Some clones in this sample may be carry-over from other donors' samples. CDR3s include the opening cysteine and the closing phenylalanine or tryptophan. The order of the fields is D gene, V gene, clone size, J gene, CDR3 DNA, CDR3 protein. The D gene is left open where the match is weak. A row's size may be missing; if present it is once, few, many or a size class.

d_gene: -; v_gene: TRBV27; abundance: -; j_gene: TRBJ1-5; CDR3nt: TGTGCCAGCAGTTCGTATAGCAATCAGCCCCAGCATTTT; CDR3aa: CASSSYSNQPQHF
d_gene: TRBD1; v_gene: TRBV15; abundance: -; j_gene: TRBJ1-4; CDR3nt: TGTGCCACCAGCGGATCCGGGACAGGGTATGAAAAACTGTTTTTT; CDR3aa: CATSGSGTGYEKLFF
d_gene: -; v_gene: TRBV30; abundance: -; j_gene: TRBJ2-7; CDR3nt: TGTGCCTGGAGGACTATTTCCGGCGAGCAGTACTTC; CDR3aa: CAWRTISGEQYF
d_gene: -; v_gene: TRBV7-8; abundance: once; j_gene: TRBJ1-6; CDR3nt: TGTGCCAGCACTCCTAATAGGGGAAAAGTATCACCCCTCCACTTT; CDR3aa: CASTPNRGKVSPLHF
d_gene: -; v_gene: TRBV10-3; abundance: -; j_gene: TRBJ1-1; CDR3nt: TGTGCCAGCGCGACGGACAACCTCCTTGAAGCTTTCTTT; CDR3aa: CASATDNLLEAFF
d_gene: -; v_gene: TRBV7-6; abundance: once; j_gene: TRBJ1-5; CDR3nt: TGTGCCAGCAGCTTAGAACTGAATCAGCCCCAGCATTTT; CDR3aa: CASSLELNQPQHF
d_gene: -; v_gene: TRBV14; abundance: -; j_gene: TRBJ2-7; CDR3nt: TGTGCCAGCAGCCCTGGGTGGTACGAGCAGTACTTC; CDR3aa: CASSPGWYEQYF
d_gene: TRBD2; v_gene: TRBV6-5; abundance: -; j_gene: TRBJ2-7; CDR3nt: TGTGCCAGCAGTCTCCGTGGGGGGGGCTACGAGCAGTACTTC; CDR3aa: CASSLRGGGYEQYF
d_gene: -; v_gene: TRBV6-5; abundance: -; j_gene: TRBJ1-1; CDR3nt: TGTGCCAGCAGGCGGGTGCAGGGGTGGAACACTGAAGCTTTCTTT; CDR3aa: CASRRVQGWNTEAFF
d_gene: TRBD1; v_gene: TRBV19; abundance: -; j_gene: TRBJ1-5; CDR3nt: TGTGCCAGTTACGACAGGGACGGCAATCAGCCCCAGCATTTT; CDR3aa: CASYDRDGNQPQHF
d_gene: -; v_gene: TRBV5-1; abundance: -; j_gene: TRBJ2-7; CDR3nt: TGCGCCAGCAGCTTCGGATTCTTCGGGGGTAGAGAAGGGTACGAGCAGTACTTC; CDR3aa: CASSFGFFGGREGYEQYF
d_gene: -; v_gene: TRBV10-3; abundance: -; j_gene: TRBJ2-3; CDR3nt: TGTGCCACCCTCCGGGGGGCTGACACAGATACGCAGTATTTT; CDR3aa: CATLRGADTDTQYF
d_gene: -; v_gene: TRBV5-6; abundance: -; j_gene: TRBJ1-2; CDR3nt: TGTGCCAGCAGCTTTTCCGGGTTGAACTATGGCTACACCTTC; CDR3aa: CASSFSGLNYGYTF
d_gene: TRBD1; v_gene: TRBV5-6; abundance: -; j_gene: TRBJ1-5; CDR3nt: TGTGCCAGCAGCTCGATGACAGGGGAGCAGCCCCAGCATTTT; CDR3aa: CASSSMTGEQPQHF
d_gene: -; v_gene: TRBV6-4; abundance: -; j_gene: TRBJ1-2; CDR3nt: TGTGCCAGCAGAGAGGGACACCAGGAAGGGTATGGCTACACCTTC; CDR3aa: CASREGHQEGYGYTF
d_gene: -; v_gene: TRBV6-5; abundance: -; j_gene: TRBJ2-2; CDR3nt: TGTGCCAGCAGTAGGAACACCGGGGAGCTGTTTTTT; CDR3aa: CASSRNTGELFF
d_gene: TRBD1; v_gene: TRBV7-2; abundance: -; j_gene: TRBJ1-2; CDR3nt: TGTGCCAGCAGCTTAACCCCCCGGACAGGCGACTATGGCTACACCTTC; CDR3aa: CASSLTPRTGDYGYTF
d_gene: -; v_gene: TRBV4-1; abundance: once; j_gene: TRBJ1-5; CDR3nt: TGCGCCAGCAGCCAATTGGCAAATCTTGGGAATAGCAATCAGCCCCAGCATTTT; CDR3aa: CASSQLANLGNSNQPQHF
d_gene: TRBD1; v_gene: TRBV5-4; abundance: -; j_gene: TRBJ2-3; CDR3nt: TGTGCCAGCAGCTTGGGACAGGGAGTGCCAGATACGCAGTATTTT; CDR3aa: CASSLGQGVPDTQYF
d_gene: TRBD1; v_gene: TRBV19; abundance: once; j_gene: TRBJ1-2; CDR3nt: TGTGCCAGTGGGGGACAGGGGATCTATGGCTACACCTTC; CDR3aa: CASGGQGIYGYTF
d_gene: TRBD1; v_gene: TRBV11-2; abundance: -; j_gene: TRBJ1-3; CDR3nt: TGTGCCAGCAGCTCGAACAGGGGGGGAAACACCATATATTTT; CDR3aa: CASSSNRGGNTIYF
d_gene: -; v_gene: TRBV4-1; abundance: -; j_gene: TRBJ1-1; CDR3nt: TGCGCCAGCAGCCAGATCCTTGGTCTCTTGAACACTGAAGCTTTCTTT; CDR3aa: CASSQILGLLNTEAFF
d_gene: TRBD1; v_gene: TRBV9; abundance: -; j_gene: TRBJ1-4; CDR3nt: TGTGCCAGCAGCGTCCCCCGTGAGACAGGGGATGAAAAACTGTTTTTT; CDR3aa: CASSVPRETGDEKLFF
d_gene: -; v_gene: TRBV10-3; abundance: -; j_gene: TRBJ2-3; CDR3nt: TGTGCCATCTCAAGCGGAGATACGCAGTATTTT; CDR3aa: CAISSGDTQYF
d_gene: -; v_gene: TRBV5-1; abundance: -; j_gene: TRBJ1-4; CDR3nt: TGCGCCAGCAGCTTGGGGACGTATAATGAAAAACTGTTTTTT; CDR3aa: CASSLGTYNEKLFF
d_gene: -; v_gene: TRBV12-5; abundance: -; j_gene: TRBJ2-7; CDR3nt: TGTGCTAGTGGTTCGCCCGGCAGGGAAGTGTACGAGCAGTACTTC; CDR3aa: CASGSPGREVYEQYF
d_gene: TRBD2; v_gene: TRBV9; abundance: -; j_gene: TRBJ2-7; CDR3nt: TGTGCCAGCAGCCCCGAACTAGCGGGGCCGGGGGAGCAGTACTTC; CDR3aa: CASSPELAGPGEQYF
d_gene: -; v_gene: TRBV7-2; abundance: -; j_gene: TRBJ1-4; CDR3nt: TGTGCCAGCAGCTTAGAACAGAGGGGTGAAAAACTGTTTTTT; CDR3aa: CASSLEQRGEKLFF
d_gene: TRBD1; v_gene: TRBV6-1; abundance: -; j_gene: TRBJ1-2; CDR3nt: TGTGCCAGCAGTGAAGGGACAGGGGCGCAGAGCTATGGCTACACCTTC; CDR3aa: CASSEGTGAQSYGYTF
d_gene: TRBD1; v_gene: TRBV5-6; abundance: -; j_gene: TRBJ1-2; CDR3nt: TGTGCCAGCAGCTTGACAGGGGTCTATGGCTACACCTTC; CDR3aa: CASSLTGVYGYTF
d_gene: TRBD1; v_gene: TRBV7-8; abundance: -; j_gene: TRBJ2-7; CDR3nt: TGTGCCAGCAGCTTAGGAGGGGGCCAGGAAGTTTACGAGCAGTACTTC; CDR3aa: CASSLGGGQEVYEQYF